Below, 19 T cell receptor beta chains from the same sample are listed, as sequenced in a study of blood T cells in healthy people across ages. A second PCR of roughly 7 to 11 cycles used a sample-barcoded 5' primer and a J-beta primer mix. TCRdb reanalysed the 5' RACE reads using MiXCR and keeps one entry per CDR3 protein. The sample carries some 1 million distinct CDR3 sequences, 35% to 50% recorded once. Input material: blood. These receptors were collected from a woman aged 55-70 years in good health.

V is TRBV7-2 and J is TRBJ2-7; possibly TRBD1 for D (6 bases). Germline CDR1 is SGHTA and CDR2 is FQGNSA. This CDR3 is built from 14 residues. The V gene lost 7 bases and the J gene lost 2 bases, with 15 bases spanning the gap. The chain's CDR3 is CASNEARGTYEQYF. CDR3 nucleotide sequence: TGTGCCAGCAACGAAGCAAGGGGGACCTACGAGCAGTACTTC.

The V call is TRBV28, the J call TRBJ1-2; D not certain. Per the germline V gene, CDR1 is MDHEN and CDR2 is SYDVKM. The CDR3 contains 12 residues. Between the trimmed V and J ends, which lost 7 bases and 4 bases, there was a span of 10 bases. The CDR3 spells CASTLKGYGYTF. Here the CDR3 DNA reads TGTGCCAGCACCTTGAAAGGCTATGGCTACACCTTC.

V and J are TRBV24-1 and TRBJ2-3, with 13 bases aligning to TRBD2. Germline CDR1 KGHDR, CDR2 SFDVKD. The CDR3 has 16 residues. With V trimmed by 4 bases and J by 6 bases, 6 bases remained unmatched. The chain's CDR3 is CATSDHGTSGADTQYF. Written as DNA, the CDR3 is TGTGCCACCAGTGACCACGGGACTAGCGGGGCGGATACGCAGTATTTT.

The rearrangement uses TRBV20-1 and TRBJ2-7, with unresolved D. The CDR3 contains 11 residues. CDR1 DFQATT and CDR2 SNEGSKA come from the germline V gene (reference sequence). V dropped 1 base and J dropped 3 bases, with 4 bases sitting between them. The CDR3 DNA reads as TGCAGTGCTAGAGCCCGCTACGAGCAGTACTTC. This sequence encodes CSARARYEQYF.

This chain connects TRBV6-2 or TRBV6-3 to TRBJ1-2; a weak D match, TRBD1 (6 bases). The CDR3 has 13 residues. Trimming took off 6 bases at V and 3 bases at J, with 11 bases between the two ends. Germline V gene data show CDR1 as MNHEY and CDR2 as SVGEGT. For the CDR3, the DNA is TGTGCCAGCAGCCAGGGGCTTGACTATGGCTACACCTTC. Translated: CASSQGLDYGYTF.

As for this clonotype: At one boundary the junction diverges from the germline segment, which might be a read error. The V gene is TRBV15, the J gene TRBJ2-2; 11 bases align to TRBD2. The CDR3 runs 18 residues. Germline CDR1 LNHNV, CDR2 YYDKDF (reference sequence). The CDR3, as DNA: TGTGTCACCAGCAGAACTCAACTAGCGGGAGAAAATACCGGGGAGCTGTTTTTT. This gives the protein CVTSRTQLAGENTGELFF. The variable domain in full, with the rest retrieved from reference TRBV15 and TRBJ2-2, is DAMVIQNPRYQVTQFGKPVTLSCSQTLNHNVMYWYQQKSSQAPKLLFHYYDKDFNNEADTPDNFQSRRPNTSFCFLDIRSPGLGDTAMYLCVTSRTQLAGENTGELFFGEGSRLTVL.

The chain couples TRBV29-1 to TRBJ2-4; D remains unclear. Near its end, the DNA agrees better with TRBJ2-7, so the J call may be wrong. From germline, CDR1 is SQVTM and CDR2 ANQGSEA. The CDR3 runs 13 residues. The CDR3 loop is CSVVGPDTYEQYF. Here the CDR3 DNA reads TGCAGCGTTGTTGGGCCAGACACCTACGAGCAGTACTTC.

The V call is TRBV4-1, the J call TRBJ1-1; D is unclear. Germline CDR1 MGHRA, CDR2 YSYEKL. The germline V and J ends were trimmed by 4 bases and 1 base, with 13 bases remaining between them. The CDR3 spans 15 residues. CDR3 sequence: CASSPFLVPNTEAFF. In DNA form, the CDR3 reads TGCGCCAGCAGCCCCTTCCTGGTCCCGAACACTGAAGCTTTCTTT.

The chain links TRBV29-1 to TRBJ2-5; D is possibly TRBD2 (6 bases). The DNA end is a closer match to TRBJ2-7, so the J assignment may be wrong. The CDR3 extends over 13 amino acids. Germline V lookup: CDR1 SQVTM, CDR2 ANQGSEA. The CDR3 region is CSVVGDSTYEQYF. The DNA for the CDR3 is TGCAGCGTTGTTGGGGACTCGACTTACGAGCAGTACTTC.

Only a few counts were recorded for this clonotype. V gene TRBV27 combines with J gene TRBJ2-1, with a tentative D call TRBD1 (5 bases). V lost 6 bases to trimming and J lost 10 bases, with 10 bases between them. The length of the CDR3 is 11 residues. Per germline, CDR1 MNHEY and CDR2 SMNVEV (reference sequence). The CDR3 region is CASSRNREQFF. DNA for the CDR3: TGTGCCAGCAGCCGAAACAGGGAGCAGTTCTTC.

The chain joins TRBV5-1 to TRBJ2-7, with D maybe TRBD1 (6 bases). The CDR3 runs 13 residues. CDR1 is SGHRS and CDR2 is YFSETQ in the germline V gene. Trimming left V 2 bases short and J 5 bases short, with 11 bases between. The CDR3 spells CASSFDRIDEQYF. As DNA, the CDR3 is TGCGCCAGCAGCTTTGACAGGATTGACGAGCAGTACTTC.

The J gene is TRBJ2-7, the V gene TRBV4-1; the D gene is possibly TRBD1 (6 bases). Trimming left V 1 base short and J 4 bases short, with 20 bases between. CDR3 length equals 17 residues. Germline lookup yields CDR1 MGHRA and CDR2 YSYEKL. CDR3 sequence (DNA): TGCGCCAGCAGCCAAGTCCCCCGGGACACCCTGGGGTACGAGCAGTACTTC. Translated, it gives CASSQVPRDTLGYEQYF.

V usage is TRBV11-2 and J usage is TRBJ2-5, with unresolved D. The last part of the DNA fits TRBJ2-7 better; the J call may be wrong. The CDR3 has 13 residues. The germline V gene has CDR1 SGHAT and CDR2 FQNNGV. CDR3 nucleotides: TGTGCCAGCAGCTTAAAGGTGGTCGACGAGCAGTACTTC. Amino acid sequence: CASSLKVVDEQYF.

A few counts support this clonotype. The chain joins TRBV27 to TRBJ1-2; D is perhaps TRBD1 (5 bases). Germline V gene lookup returns CDR1 MNHEY and CDR2 SMNVEV (reference sequence). V gave up 6 bases and J gave up 5 bases, with 13 bases separating them. The CDR3 length is 13 residues. The CDR3 nucleotides read TGTGCCAGCAGCCCGGGGGACCGTTATGGCTACACCTTC. Its protein is CASSPGDRYGYTF.

This clonotype has a handful of counts. One junction end disagrees with the germline gene, perhaps due to a read error. The V gene is TRBV5-1, the J gene TRBJ2-3; a possible D gene is TRBD2 (5 bases). CDR3 size: 12 residues. From germline, CDR1 is SGHRS and CDR2 YFSETQ. In DNA, the CDR3 is TGTGCCAGCAGTTTAGCGCAGGATACGCAGTATTTT. Protein sequence: CASSLAQDTQYF.

This clonotype showed up just a few times. The chain combines TRBV7-8 with TRBJ2-4; 11 nucleotides line up with TRBD2. The CDR3 loop spans 17 amino acids. The germline CDR1 and CDR2 sequences are SGHVS and FQNEAQ. The ends lost 5 bases at V and 8 bases at J; junction bases unmatched: 14. In nucleotides, the CDR3 is TGTGCCAGCAGCGCCCTACTAGCGGGAGCAGGGTGGGACATTCAGTACTTC. Residues: CASSALLAGAGWDIQYF.

This clonotype was observed a few times. The chain is built from TRBV27 and TRBJ2-7, with D perhaps matching TRBD2 (6 bases). CDR1 MNHEY and CDR2 SMNVEV come from the germline V gene (reference sequence). CDR3 length: 13 amino acids. V was shortened by 2 bases and J by 7 bases, with 12 bases between the two germline ends. The CDR3 DNA follows: TGTGCCAGCAGTTTACTCCTAGCGAATGAGCAGTACTTC. This gives the protein CASSLLLANEQYF.

V usage is TRBV24-1 and J usage is TRBJ2-7; D unclear. CDR1 and CDR2 (germline): KGHDR, SFDVKD. With 3 bases removed from V and 2 bases from J, the gap between germline ends came to 16 bases. The CDR3 consists of 16 residues. The chain's CDR3 is CATSDPKLVPTYEQYF. The CDR3 DNA is TGTGCCACCAGTGATCCCAAGCTGGTCCCTACCTACGAGCAGTACTTC.

The rearrangement uses TRBV4-1 and TRBJ1-2, with a possible D match to TRBD1 (5 bases). This CDR3 has 15 amino acids. Per the germline V gene, CDR1 is MGHRA and CDR2 is YSYEKL. Trimming took 1 base from V and 8 from J, leaving 17 bases between them. CDR3 loop: CASSQAGPPLRGYTF. In nucleotides, the CDR3 is TGCGCCAGCAGCCAAGCGGGACCCCCCCTCCGGGGCTACACCTTC.